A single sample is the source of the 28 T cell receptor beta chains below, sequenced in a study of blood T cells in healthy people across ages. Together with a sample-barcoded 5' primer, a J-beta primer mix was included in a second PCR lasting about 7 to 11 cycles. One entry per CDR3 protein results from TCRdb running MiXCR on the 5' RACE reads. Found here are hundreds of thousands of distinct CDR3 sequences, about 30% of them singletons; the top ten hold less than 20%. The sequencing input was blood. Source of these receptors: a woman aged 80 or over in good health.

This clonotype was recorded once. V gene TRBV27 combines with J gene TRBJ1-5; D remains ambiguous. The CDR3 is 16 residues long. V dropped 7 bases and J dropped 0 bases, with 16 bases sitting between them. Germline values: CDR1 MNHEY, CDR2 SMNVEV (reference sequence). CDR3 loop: CASTAVVGFSNQPQHF. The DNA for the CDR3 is TGTGCCAGCACCGCTGTAGTGGGCTTTAGCAATCAGCCCCAGCATTTT.

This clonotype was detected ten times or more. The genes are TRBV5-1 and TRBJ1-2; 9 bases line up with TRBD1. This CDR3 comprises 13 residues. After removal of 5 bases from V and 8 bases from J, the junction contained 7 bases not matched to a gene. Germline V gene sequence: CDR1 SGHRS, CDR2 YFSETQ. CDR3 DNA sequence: TGCGCCAGCAGGGCGACAGGGGGGGACGGCTACACCTTC. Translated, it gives CASRATGGDGYTF.

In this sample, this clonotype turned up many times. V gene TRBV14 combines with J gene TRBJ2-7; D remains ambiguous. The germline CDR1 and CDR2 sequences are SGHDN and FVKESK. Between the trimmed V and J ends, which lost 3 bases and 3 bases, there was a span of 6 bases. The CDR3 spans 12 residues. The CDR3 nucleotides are TGTGCCAGCAGCCACGACATCTACGAGCAGTACTTC. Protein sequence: CASSHDIYEQYF.

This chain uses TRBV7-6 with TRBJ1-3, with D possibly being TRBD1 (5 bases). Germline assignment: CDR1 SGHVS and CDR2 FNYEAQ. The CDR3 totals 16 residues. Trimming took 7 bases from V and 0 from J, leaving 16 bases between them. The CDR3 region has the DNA TGTGCCAGCACCAGTCCGGGACTAAGCTCTGGAAACACCATATATTTT. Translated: CASTSPGLSSGNTIYF.

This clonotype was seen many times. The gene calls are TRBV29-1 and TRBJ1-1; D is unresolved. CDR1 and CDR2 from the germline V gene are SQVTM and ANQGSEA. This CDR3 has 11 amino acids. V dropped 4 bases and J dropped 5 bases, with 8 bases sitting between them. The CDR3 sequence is CSVGIWTEAFF. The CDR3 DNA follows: TGCAGCGTTGGGATCTGGACTGAAGCTTTCTTT.

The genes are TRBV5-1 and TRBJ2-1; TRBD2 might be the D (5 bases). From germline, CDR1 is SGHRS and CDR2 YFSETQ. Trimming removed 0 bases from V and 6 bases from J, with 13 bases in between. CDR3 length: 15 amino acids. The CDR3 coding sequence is TGCGCCAGCAGCTTGGGCGGGTTTAAGGCCAATGAGCAGTTCTTC. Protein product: CASSLGGFKANEQFF.

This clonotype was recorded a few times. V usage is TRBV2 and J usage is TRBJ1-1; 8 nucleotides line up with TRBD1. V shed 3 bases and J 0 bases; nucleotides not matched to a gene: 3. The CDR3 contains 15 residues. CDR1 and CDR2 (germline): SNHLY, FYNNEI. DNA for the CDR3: TGTGCCAGCAGTGAGGACAGGGTGATGAACACTGAAGCTTTCTTT. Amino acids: CASSEDRVMNTEAFF.

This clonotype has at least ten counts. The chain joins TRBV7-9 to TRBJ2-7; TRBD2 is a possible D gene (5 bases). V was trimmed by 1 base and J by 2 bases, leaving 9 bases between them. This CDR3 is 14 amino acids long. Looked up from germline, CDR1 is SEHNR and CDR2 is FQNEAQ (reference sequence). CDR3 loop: CASSLDGSAYEQYF. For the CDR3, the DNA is TGTGCCAGCAGCTTAGATGGGAGTGCCTACGAGCAGTACTTC.

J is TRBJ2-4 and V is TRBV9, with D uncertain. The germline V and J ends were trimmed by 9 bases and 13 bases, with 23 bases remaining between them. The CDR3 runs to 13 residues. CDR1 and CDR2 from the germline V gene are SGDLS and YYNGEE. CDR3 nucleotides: TGTGCCAACCCCCTCGGGCACTCCTACGGGCAGTACTTC. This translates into CANPLGHSYGQYF.

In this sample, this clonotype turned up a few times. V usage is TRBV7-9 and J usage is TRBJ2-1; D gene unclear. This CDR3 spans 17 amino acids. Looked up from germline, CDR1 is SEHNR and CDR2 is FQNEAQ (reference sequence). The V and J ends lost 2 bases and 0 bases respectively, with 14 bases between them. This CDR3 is CASSLNLGGSSYNEQFF. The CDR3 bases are TGTGCCAGCAGCTTAAACCTGGGCGGCAGCTCCTACAATGAGCAGTTCTTC.

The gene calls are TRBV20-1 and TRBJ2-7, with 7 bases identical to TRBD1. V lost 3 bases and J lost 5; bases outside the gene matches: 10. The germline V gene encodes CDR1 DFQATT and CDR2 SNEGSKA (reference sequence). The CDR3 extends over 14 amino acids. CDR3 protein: CSARGLTGLDEQYF. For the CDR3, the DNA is TGCAGTGCTAGGGGGCTGACAGGGCTGGACGAGCAGTACTTC.

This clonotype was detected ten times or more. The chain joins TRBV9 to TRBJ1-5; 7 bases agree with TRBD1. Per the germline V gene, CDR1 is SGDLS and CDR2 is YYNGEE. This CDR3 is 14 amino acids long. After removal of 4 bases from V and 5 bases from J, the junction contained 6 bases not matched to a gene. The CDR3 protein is CASSSWDSHQPQHF. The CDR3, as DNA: TGTGCCAGCAGCAGTTGGGACAGCCATCAGCCCCAGCATTTT.

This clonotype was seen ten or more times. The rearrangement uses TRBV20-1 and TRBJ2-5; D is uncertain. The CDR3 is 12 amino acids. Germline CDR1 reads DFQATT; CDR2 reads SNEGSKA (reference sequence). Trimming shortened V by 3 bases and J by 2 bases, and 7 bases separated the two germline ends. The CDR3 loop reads CSASTQQETQYF. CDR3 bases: TGCAGTGCTAGTACCCAGCAAGAGACCCAGTACTTC.

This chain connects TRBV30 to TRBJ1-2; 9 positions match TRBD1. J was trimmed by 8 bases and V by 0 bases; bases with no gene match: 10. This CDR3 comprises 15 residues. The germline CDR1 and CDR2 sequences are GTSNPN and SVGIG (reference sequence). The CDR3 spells CAWSVRGQGLRGYTF. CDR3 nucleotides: TGTGCCTGGAGTGTTCGCGGACAGGGGTTAAGGGGCTACACCTTC.

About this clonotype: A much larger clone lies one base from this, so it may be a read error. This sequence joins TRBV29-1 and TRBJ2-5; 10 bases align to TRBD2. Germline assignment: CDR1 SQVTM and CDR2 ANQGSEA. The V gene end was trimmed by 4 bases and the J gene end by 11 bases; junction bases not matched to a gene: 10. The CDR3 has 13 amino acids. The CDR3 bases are TGCAGCGTTGTTAGCGGGGGGTACAATGAGCAGTACTTC. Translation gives CSVVSGGYNEQYF.

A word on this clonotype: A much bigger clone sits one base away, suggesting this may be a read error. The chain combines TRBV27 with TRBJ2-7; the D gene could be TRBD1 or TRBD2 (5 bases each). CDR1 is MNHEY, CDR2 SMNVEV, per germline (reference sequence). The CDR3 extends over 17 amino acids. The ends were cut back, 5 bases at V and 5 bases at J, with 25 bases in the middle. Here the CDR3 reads CASSTASGPVVGDEQYF. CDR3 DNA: TGTGCCAGCAGTACCGCCTCGGGACCAGTCGTAGGCGACGAGCAGTACTTC.

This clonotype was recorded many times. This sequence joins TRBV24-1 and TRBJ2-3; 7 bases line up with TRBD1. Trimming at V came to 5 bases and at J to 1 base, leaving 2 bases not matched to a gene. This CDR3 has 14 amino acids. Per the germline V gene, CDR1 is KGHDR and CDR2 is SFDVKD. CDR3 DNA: TGTGCCACCAGTGCAGACAGGGGCACAGATACGCAGTATTTT. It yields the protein CATSADRGTDTQYF.

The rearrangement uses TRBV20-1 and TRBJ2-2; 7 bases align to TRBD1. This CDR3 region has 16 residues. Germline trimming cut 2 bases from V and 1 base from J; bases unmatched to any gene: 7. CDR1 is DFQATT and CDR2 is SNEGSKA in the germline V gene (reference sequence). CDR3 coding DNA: TGCAGTGCTAGAAGGATGGGGACAGAGAACACCGGGGAGCTGTTTTTT. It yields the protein CSARRMGTENTGELFF.

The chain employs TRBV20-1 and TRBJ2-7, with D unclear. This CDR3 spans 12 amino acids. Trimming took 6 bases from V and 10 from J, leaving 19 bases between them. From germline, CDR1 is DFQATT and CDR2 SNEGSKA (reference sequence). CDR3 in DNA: TGCAGTGCCAAACCAGCGAGAGAGGCCCAGTACTTC. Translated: CSAKPAREAQYF.

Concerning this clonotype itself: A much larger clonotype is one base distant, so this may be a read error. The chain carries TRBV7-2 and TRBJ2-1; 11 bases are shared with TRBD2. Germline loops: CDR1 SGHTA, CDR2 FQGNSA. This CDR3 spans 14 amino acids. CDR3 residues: CASSFSTSGDEQVF. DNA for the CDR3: TGTGCCAGCAGCTTCTCGACTAGCGGGGATGAGCAGGTCTTC.

The CDR3 nucleotides read TGCAGCGTTGATCCGCGGGGGGCCAACTGGGGGTCCTACAATGAGCAGTTCTTC. Its translation: CSVDPRGANWGSYNEQFF. This sequence joins TRBV29-1 and TRBJ2-1, with TRBD2 matching over 8 bases. The CDR3 is made up of 18 amino acids. Germline V gene sequence: CDR1 SQVTM, CDR2 ANQGSEA. V lost 3 bases and J lost 1; bases outside the gene matches: 14.

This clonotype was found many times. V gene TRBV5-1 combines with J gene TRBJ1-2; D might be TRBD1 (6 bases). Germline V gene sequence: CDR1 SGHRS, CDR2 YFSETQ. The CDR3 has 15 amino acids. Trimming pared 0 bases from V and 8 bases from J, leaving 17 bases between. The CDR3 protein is CASSLERGTPRGYTF. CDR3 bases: TGCGCCAGCAGCTTGGAAAGGGGGACCCCTCGGGGCTACACCTTC.

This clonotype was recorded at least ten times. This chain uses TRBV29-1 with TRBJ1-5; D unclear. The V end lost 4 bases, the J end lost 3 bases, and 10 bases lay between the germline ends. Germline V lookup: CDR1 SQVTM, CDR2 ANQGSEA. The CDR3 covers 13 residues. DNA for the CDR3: TGCAGCGTTGGGTACCAGAACAATCAGCCCCAGCATTTT. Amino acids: CSVGYQNNQPQHF.

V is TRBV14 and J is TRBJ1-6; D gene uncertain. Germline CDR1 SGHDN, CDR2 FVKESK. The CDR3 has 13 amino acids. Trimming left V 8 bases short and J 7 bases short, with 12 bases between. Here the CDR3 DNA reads TGTGCCAGCCTGCTCGGCGGAAATTCACCCCTCCACTTT. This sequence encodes CASLLGGNSPLHF.

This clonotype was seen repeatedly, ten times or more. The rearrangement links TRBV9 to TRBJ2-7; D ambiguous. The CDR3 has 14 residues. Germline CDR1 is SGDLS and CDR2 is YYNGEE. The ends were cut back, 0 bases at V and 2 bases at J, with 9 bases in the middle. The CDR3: CASSVGQDPYEQYF. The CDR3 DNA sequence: TGTGCCAGCAGCGTAGGGCAGGACCCCTACGAGCAGTACTTC.

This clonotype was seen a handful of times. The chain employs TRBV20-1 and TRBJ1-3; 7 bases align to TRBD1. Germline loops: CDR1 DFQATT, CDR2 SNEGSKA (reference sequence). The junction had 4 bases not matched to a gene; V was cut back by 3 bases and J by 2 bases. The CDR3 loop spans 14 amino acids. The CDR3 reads CSASRDRPGNTIYF. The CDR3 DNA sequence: TGCAGTGCTAGTCGGGACAGACCTGGAAACACCATATATTTT.

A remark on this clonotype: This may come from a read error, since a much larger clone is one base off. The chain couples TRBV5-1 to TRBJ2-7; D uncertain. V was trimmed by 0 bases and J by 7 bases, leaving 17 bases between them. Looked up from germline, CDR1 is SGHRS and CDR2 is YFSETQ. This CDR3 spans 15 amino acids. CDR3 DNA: TGCGCCAGCAGCTTGGATGGGCTGGGGTGGAATGAGCAGTACTTC. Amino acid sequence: CASSLDGLGWNEQYF.

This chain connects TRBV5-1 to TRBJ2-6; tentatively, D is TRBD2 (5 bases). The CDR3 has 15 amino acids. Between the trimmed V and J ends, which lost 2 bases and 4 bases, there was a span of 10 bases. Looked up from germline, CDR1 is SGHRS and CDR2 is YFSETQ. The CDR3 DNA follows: TGCGCCAGCAGCTTCGAGGGTGCCGGGGCCAACGTCCTGACTTTC. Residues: CASSFEGAGANVLTF. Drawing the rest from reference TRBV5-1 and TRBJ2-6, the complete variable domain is KAGVTQTPRYLIKTRGQQVTLSCSPISGHRSVSWYQQTPGQGLQFLFEYFSETQRNKGNFPGRFSGRQFSNSRSEMNVSTLELGDSALYLCASSFEGAGANVLTFGAGSRLTVL.